These 10 T cell receptor beta chains were all obtained from the same sample, sequenced in a study of OX40 agonist ivuxolimab in advanced cancers. Clones were sequenced by immunoSEQ multiplex PCR, and TCRdb holds only the in-frame ones, with some missing. This table has some 81,000 clones, approximately 83% appearing once. Sequenced here: CD4+ or CD8+ T cells sorted from blood, sampled in a trial of the OX40 agonist ivuxolimab. The receptors were gathered from an adult with an advanced solid tumor such as melanoma, head and neck, liver or kidney cancer.

V and J are TRBV21-1 and TRBJ1-5; the DNA was not used to check the table's D call, TRBD1. TRBV21-1 has pseudogene status. This CDR3 has 18 residues. CDR3 sequence reads: CASSKQGSAGVSNQPQHF. As DNA, the CDR3 is TGTGCCAGCAGCAAGCAGGGGTCGGCGGGTGTAAGCAATCAGCCCCAGCATTTT.

This chain joins TRBV28 and TRBJ2-5; 8 bases agree with TRBD1. Germline V gene sequence: CDR1 MDHEN, CDR2 SYDVKM. The trim removed 2 bases at V and 4 bases at J, leaving 3 bases unmatched. The CDR3 length is 14 residues. Written as DNA, the CDR3 is TGTGCCAGCAGTTTAGGACAGGGCCGAGAGACCCAGTACTTC. It specifies CASSLGQGRETQYF.

The chain links TRBV9 to TRBJ2-2; D unclear. CDR1 is SGDLS, CDR2 YYNGEE, per germline. V shed 4 bases and J shed 4 bases, with 17 bases lying between them. The CDR3 has 16 amino acids. CDR3 DNA: TGTGCCAGCAGCACCTTGCTCAATCGAGGCACCGGGGAGCTGTTTTTT. Translated, it gives CASSTLLNRGTGELFF.

The CDR3 is CASSYYMGSYEQYF. CDR3 nucleotide sequence: TGTGCCAGCAGTTACTATATGGGCTCCTACGAGCAGTACTTC. The chain uses TRBV6-6 and TRBJ2-7, with D unclear. CDR1 and CDR2 from the germline V gene are MNHNY and SVGAGI (reference sequence). The ends were cut back, 1 base at V and 0 bases at J, with 7 bases in the middle. The CDR3 is 14 amino acids.

In DNA form, the CDR3 reads TGTGCCAGCAGTTTTTGGACAGGGGCTCGGGTCGACTACGAGCAGTACTTC. This sequence encodes CASSFWTGARVDYEQYF. The J gene is TRBJ2-7, the V gene TRBV28; 9 bases map to TRBD1. J lost 3 bases, V lost 3 bases, and 12 bases had no gene match. CDR3 length equals 17 residues. The germline V gene has CDR1 MDHEN and CDR2 SYDVKM.

This chain joins TRBV2 and TRBJ2-3, with D possibly being TRBD2 (6 bases). The V gene lost 4 bases and the J gene lost 9 bases, with 11 bases spanning the gap. The length of the CDR3 is 12 residues. In germline, CDR1 is SNHLY, CDR2 FYNNEI. The CDR3, as DNA: TGTGCCAGCAGTGTGGCGACTAGGACGCAGTATTTT. Protein: CASSVATRTQYF.

The chain has TRBV7-9 and TRBJ1-5, with D perhaps TRBD1 (6 bases). Per the germline V gene, CDR1 is SEHNR and CDR2 is FQNEAQ (reference sequence). Trimming removed 5 bases at V and 7 bases at J, with 12 bases between. The CDR3 contains 13 residues. The CDR3 loop reads CASSREGGQPQHF. The CDR3 DNA sequence: TGTGCCAGCAGCAGAGAGGGGGGGCAGCCCCAGCATTTT.

This sequence joins TRBV7-6 and TRBJ2-3; D unresolved. Per germline, CDR1 SGHVS and CDR2 FNYEAQ. This CDR3 spans 11 amino acids. Trimming took off 8 bases at V and 6 bases at J, with 9 bases between the two ends. The CDR3 DNA sequence: TGTGCCAGCGGCGCAGGCGATACGCAGTATTTT. Translating it yields CASGAGDTQYF.

The rearrangement uses TRBV6-1 and TRBJ2-2; tentatively, D is TRBD1 (6 bases). This CDR3 spans 15 amino acids. Germline V CDR1 and CDR2: MNHNS, SASEGT. Trimming left V 4 bases short and J 5 bases short, with 14 bases between. The CDR3, as DNA: TGTGCCAGCAGTGGCTTAGGGGGAAGAACCGGGGAGCTGTTTTTT. This codes for CASSGLGGRTGELFF.

J is TRBJ2-2 and V is TRBV21-1; no DNA check was done on the table's D call, TRBD2. TRBV21-1 represents a pseudogene. CDR3 length: 18 amino acids. This CDR3 reads CASSKERGLAKNTGELFF. CDR3 coding DNA: TGTGCCAGCAGCAAAGAACGTGGACTAGCGAAAAACACCGGGGAGCTGTTTTTT.